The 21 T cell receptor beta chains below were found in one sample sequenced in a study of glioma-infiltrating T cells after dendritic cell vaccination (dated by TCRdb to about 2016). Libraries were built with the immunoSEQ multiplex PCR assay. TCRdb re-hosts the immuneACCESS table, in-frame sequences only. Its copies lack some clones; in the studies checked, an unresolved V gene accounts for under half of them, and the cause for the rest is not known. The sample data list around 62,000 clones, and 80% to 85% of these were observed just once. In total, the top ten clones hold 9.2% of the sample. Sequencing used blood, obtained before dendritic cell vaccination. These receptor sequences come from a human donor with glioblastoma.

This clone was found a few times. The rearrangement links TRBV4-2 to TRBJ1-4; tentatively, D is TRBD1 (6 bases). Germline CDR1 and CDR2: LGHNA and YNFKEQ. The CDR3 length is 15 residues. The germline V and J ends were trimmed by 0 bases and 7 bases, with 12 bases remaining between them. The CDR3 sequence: CASSQERGMSEKLFF. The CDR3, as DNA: TGTGCCAGCAGCCAAGAAAGGGGGATGAGTGAAAAACTGTTTTTT.

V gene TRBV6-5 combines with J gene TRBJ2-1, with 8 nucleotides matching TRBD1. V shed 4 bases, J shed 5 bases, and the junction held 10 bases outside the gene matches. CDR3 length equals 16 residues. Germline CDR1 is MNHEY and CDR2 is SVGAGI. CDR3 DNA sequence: TGTGCCAGCAGTTCCCTGGGACAGGCACCTAACAATGAGCAGTTCTTC. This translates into CASSSLGQAPNNEQFF.

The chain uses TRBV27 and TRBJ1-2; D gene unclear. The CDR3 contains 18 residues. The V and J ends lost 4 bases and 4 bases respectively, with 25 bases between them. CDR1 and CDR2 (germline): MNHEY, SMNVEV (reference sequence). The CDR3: CASSSSRGGSFPSYGYTF. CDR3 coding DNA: TGTGCCAGCAGTTCCAGTCGGGGTGGCAGTTTTCCTTCCTATGGCTACACCTTC.

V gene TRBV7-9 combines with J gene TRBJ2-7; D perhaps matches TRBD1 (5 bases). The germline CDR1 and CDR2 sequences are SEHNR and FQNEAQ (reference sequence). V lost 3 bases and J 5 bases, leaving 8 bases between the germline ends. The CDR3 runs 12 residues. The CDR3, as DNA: TGTGCCAGCAGCTTTGACAGACACGAGCAGTACTTC. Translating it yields CASSFDRHEQYF.

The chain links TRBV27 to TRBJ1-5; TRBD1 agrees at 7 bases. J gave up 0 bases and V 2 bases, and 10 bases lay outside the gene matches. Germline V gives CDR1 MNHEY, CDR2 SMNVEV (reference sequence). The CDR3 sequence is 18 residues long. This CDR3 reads CASSLKGWGQFSNQPQHF. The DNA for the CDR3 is TGTGCCAGCAGTTTAAAAGGTTGGGGACAGTTTAGCAATCAGCCCCAGCATTTT.

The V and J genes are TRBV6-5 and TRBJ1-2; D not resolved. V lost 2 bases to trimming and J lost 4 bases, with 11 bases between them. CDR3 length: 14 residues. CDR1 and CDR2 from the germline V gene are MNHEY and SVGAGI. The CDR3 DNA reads TGTGCCAGCAGTTACCAGGCGTCCAGCTATGGCTACACCTTC. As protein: CASSYQASSYGYTF.

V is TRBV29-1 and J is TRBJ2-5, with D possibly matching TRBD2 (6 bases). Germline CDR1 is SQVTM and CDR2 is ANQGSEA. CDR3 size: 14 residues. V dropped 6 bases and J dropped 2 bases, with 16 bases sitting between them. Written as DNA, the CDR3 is TGCAGCGTGAGGGAATACCGGGGGCAAGAGACCCAGTACTTC. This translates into CSVREYRGQETQYF.

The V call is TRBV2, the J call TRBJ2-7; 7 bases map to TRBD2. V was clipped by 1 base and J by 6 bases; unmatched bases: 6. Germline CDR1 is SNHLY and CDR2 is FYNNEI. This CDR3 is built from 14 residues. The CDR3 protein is CASSEGTSWSEQYF. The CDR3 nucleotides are TGTGCCAGCAGTGAAGGGACTAGTTGGTCCGAGCAGTACTTC.

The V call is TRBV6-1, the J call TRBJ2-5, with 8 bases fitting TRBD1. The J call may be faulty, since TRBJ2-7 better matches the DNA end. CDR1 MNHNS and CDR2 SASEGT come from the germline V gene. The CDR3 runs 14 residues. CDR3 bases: TGTGCCAGCAGGCCGGGACAGGAGACCTACGAGCAGTACTTC. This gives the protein CASRPGQETYEQYF.

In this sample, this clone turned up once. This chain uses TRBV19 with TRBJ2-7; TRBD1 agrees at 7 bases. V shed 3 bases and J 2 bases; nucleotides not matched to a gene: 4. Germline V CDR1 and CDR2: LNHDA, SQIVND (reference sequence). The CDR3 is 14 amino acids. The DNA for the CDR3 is TGTGCCAGTAGTATCGACAGGGTCCCCTACGAGCAGTACTTC. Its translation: CASSIDRVPYEQYF.

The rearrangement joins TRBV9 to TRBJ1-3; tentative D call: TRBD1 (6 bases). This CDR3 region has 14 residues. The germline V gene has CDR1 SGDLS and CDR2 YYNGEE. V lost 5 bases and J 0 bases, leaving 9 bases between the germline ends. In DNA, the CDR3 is TGTGCCAGCAGAGGGGGAAGCTCTGGAAACACCATATATTTT. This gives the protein CASRGGSSGNTIYF.

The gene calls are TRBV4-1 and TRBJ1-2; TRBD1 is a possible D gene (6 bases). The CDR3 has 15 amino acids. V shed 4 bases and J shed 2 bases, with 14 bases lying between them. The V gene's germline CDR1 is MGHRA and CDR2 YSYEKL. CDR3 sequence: CASSLRDTVNYGYTF. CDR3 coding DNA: TGCGCCAGCAGCCTACGGGACACCGTAAACTATGGCTACACCTTC.

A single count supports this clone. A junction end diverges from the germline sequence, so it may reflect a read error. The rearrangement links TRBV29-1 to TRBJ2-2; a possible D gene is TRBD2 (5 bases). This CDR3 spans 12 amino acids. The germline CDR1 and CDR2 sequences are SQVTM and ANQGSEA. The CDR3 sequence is CSVERNTGELLF. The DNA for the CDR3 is TGCAGCGTTGAGAGGAACACCGGGGAGCTGCTTTTT.

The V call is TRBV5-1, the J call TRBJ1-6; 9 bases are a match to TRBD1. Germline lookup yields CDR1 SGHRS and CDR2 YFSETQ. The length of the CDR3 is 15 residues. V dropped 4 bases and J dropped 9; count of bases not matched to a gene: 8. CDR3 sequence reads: CASSPNRGLGSPLHF. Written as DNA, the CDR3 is TGCGCCAGCAGCCCCAACAGGGGGCTAGGTTCACCCCTCCACTTT. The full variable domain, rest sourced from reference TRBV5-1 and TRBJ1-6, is KAGVTQTPRYLIKTRGQQVTLSCSPISGHRSVSWYQQTPGQGLQFLFEYFSETQRNKGNFPGRFSGRQFSNSRSEMNVSTLELGDSALYLCASSPNRGLGSPLHFGNGTRLTVT.

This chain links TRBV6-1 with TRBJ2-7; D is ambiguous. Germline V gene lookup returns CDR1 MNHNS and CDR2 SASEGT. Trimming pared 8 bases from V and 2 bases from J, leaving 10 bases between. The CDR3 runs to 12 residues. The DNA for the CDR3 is TGTGCCAGCTGGGCCTACGCCTACGAGCAGTACTTC. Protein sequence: CASWAYAYEQYF.

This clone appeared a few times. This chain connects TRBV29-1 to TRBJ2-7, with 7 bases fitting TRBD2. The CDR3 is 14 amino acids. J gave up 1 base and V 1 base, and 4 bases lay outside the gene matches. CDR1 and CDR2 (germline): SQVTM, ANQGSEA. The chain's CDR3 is CSVEGDGGSYEQYF. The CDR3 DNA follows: TGCAGCGTTGAAGGAGACGGGGGGTCCTACGAGCAGTACTTC.

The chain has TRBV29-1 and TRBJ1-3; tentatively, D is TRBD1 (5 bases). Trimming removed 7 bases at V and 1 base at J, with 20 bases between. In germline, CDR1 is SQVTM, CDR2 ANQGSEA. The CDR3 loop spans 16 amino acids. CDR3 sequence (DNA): TGCAGCGCCTTGATCGTCCAGGGAGGGTCTGGAAACACCATATATTTT. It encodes CSALIVQGGSGNTIYF. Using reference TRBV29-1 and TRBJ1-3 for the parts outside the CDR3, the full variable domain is SAVISQKPSRDICQRGTSLTIQCQVDSQVTMMFWYRQQPGQSLTLIATANQGSEATYESGFVIDKFPISRPNLTFSTLTVSNMSPEDSSIYLCSALIVQGGSGNTIYFGEGSWLTVV.

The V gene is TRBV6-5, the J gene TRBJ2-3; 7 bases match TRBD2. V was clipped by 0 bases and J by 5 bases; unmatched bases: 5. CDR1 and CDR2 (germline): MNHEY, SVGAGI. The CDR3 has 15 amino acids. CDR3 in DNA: TGTGCCAGCAGTTACTCGAGGCTAGCGGAAGATACGCAGTATTTT. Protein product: CASSYSRLAEDTQYF.

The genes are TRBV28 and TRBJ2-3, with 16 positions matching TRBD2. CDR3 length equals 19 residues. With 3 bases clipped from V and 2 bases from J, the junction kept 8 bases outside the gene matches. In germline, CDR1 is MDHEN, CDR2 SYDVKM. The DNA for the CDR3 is TGTGCCAGCAGTTTGGGACTAGCGGGGGGGGCGTTAAACACAGATACGCAGTATTTT. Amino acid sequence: CASSLGLAGGALNTDTQYF. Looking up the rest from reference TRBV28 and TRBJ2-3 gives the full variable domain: DVKVTQSSRYLVKRTGEKVFLECVQDMDHENMFWYRQDPGLGLRLIYFSYDVKMKEKGDIPEGYSVSREKKERFSLILESASTNQTSMYLCASSLGLAGGALNTDTQYFGPGTRLTVL.

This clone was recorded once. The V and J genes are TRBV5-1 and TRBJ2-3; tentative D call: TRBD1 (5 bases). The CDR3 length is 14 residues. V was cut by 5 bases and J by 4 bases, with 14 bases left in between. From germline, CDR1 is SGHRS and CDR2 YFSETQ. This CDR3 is CASSLRQGPDTQYF. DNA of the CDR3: TGCGCCAGCAGTCTACGGCAGGGTCCAGATACGCAGTATTTT.

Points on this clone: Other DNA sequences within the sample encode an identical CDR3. The CDR3 region is CASSEAGSTDTQYF. The CDR3 nucleotides read TGCGCCAGCAGTGAGGCAGGTAGCACAGATACGCAGTATTTT. The chain carries TRBV10-1 and TRBJ2-3; D not certain. Trimming cost V 2 bases and J 0 bases, with 6 bases left between them. The CDR3 is 14 amino acids. Germline V gene data show CDR1 as WNHNN and CDR2 as SYGVQD (reference sequence).